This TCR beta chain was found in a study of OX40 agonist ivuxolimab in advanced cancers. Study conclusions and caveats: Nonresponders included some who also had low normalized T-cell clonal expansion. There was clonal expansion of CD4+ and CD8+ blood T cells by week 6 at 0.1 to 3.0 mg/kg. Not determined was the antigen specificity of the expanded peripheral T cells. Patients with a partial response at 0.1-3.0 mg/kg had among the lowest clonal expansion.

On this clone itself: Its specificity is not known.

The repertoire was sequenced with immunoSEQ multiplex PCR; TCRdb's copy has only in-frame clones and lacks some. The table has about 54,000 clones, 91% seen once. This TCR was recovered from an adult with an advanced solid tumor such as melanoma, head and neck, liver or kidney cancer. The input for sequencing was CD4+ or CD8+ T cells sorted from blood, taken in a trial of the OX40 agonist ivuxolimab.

CDR3 protein: CASSPAPQITEAFF. The CDR3 DNA reads as TGTGCCAGCAGTCCAGCCCCCCAGATAACTGAAGCTTTCTTT. The chain combines TRBV9 with TRBJ1-1; D ambiguous. The CDR3 is made up of 14 amino acids. In germline, CDR1 is SGDLS, CDR2 YYNGEE. The germline V and J ends were trimmed by 5 bases and 5 bases, with 16 bases remaining between them. Based on the CDR3 plus reference TRBV9 and TRBJ1-1, the full variable domain is DSGVTQTPKHLITATGQRVTLRCSPRSGDLSVYWYQQSLDQGLQFLIQYYNGEERAKGNILERFSAQQFPDLHSELNLSSLELGDSALYFCASSPAPQITEAFFGQGTRLTVV.